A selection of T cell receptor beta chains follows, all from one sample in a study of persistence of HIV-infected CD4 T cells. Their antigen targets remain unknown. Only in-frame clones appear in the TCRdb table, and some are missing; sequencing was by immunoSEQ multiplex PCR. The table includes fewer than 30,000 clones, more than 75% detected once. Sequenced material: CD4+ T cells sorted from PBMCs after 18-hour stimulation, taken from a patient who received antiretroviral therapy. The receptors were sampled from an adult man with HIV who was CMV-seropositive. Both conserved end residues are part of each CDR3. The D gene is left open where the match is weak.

CDR3 DNA: TGTGCCAGCTCAGGGGACAGAAATTCCGGGGAGCTGTTTTTT
CDR3 protein: CASSGDRNSGELFF
J gene: TRBJ2-2
V gene: TRBV18
D gene: TRBD1

CDR3 DNA: TGCAGCGTTGACGCGCGGGGGCCAACCTACAATGAGCAGTTCTTC
CDR3 protein: CSVDARGPTYNEQFF
J gene: TRBJ2-1
V gene: TRBV29-1
D gene: .

CDR3 DNA: TGTGCCAGCAGTTACGGACTGGGACAGCCGAATCAGCCCCAGCATTTT
CDR3 protein: CASSYGLGQPNQPQHF
J gene: TRBJ1-5
V gene: TRBV6-6
D gene: TRBD1

CDR3 DNA: TGTGCCAGCAGACACGTCAGAGAGGGGGGCTACACCTTC
CDR3 protein: CASRHVREGGYTF
J gene: TRBJ1-2
V gene: TRBV3-1/TRBV3-2
D gene: .

CDR3 DNA: TGTGCCAGCAGCCCTAGCGGGGGAGCGAACACCGGGGAGCTGTTTTTT
CDR3 protein: CASSPSGGANTGELFF
J gene: TRBJ2-2
V gene: TRBV2
D gene: TRBD2

CDR3 DNA: TGTGCCAGCAGTGAAGCCTGGGACAGGGAGCAGTACTTC
CDR3 protein: CASSEAWDREQYF
J gene: TRBJ2-7
V gene: TRBV6-1
D gene: TRBD1

CDR3 DNA: TGCGCCAGCAGCCCGTCACGGGGGGAATCAGATACGCAGTATTTT
CDR3 protein: CASSPSRGESDTQYF
J gene: TRBJ2-3
V gene: TRBV5-1
D gene: TRBD2

CDR3 DNA: TGTGCCAGCAGCCAACCGAGCGGGGGGTACACAGATACGCAGTATTTT
CDR3 protein: CASSQPSGGYTDTQYF
J gene: TRBJ2-3
V gene: TRBV3-1/TRBV3-2
D gene: TRBD2

CDR3 DNA: TGTGCCAGCTCACCACGGACTAGCGGGGGGCTTAGCACAGATACGCAGTATTTT
CDR3 protein: CASSPRTSGGLSTDTQYF
J gene: TRBJ2-3
V gene: TRBV18
D gene: TRBD2

CDR3 DNA: TGTGCCAGCAGCCACGGGACTAGCGGGGCCTCGAGTACCGGGGAGCTGTTTTTT
CDR3 protein: CASSHGTSGASSTGELFF
J gene: TRBJ2-2
V gene: TRBV2
D gene: TRBD2

CDR3 DNA: TGTGCCAGCGTAGTCGGGGCCCTAGTTAATGAAAAACTGTTTTTT
CDR3 protein: CASVVGALVNEKLFF
J gene: TRBJ1-4
V gene: TRBV27
D gene: .